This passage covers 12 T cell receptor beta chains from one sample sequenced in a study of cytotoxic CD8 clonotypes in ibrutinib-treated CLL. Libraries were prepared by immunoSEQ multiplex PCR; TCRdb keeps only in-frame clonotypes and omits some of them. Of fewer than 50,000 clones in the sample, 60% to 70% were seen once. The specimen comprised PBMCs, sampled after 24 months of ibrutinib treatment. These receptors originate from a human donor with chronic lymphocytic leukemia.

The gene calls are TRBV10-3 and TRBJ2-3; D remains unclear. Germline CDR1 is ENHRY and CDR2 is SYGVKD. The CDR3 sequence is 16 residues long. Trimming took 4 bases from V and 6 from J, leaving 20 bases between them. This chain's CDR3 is CAISGRLHGKGDTQYF. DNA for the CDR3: TGTGCCATCAGTGGCCGCCTACACGGTAAAGGTGATACGCAGTATTTT.

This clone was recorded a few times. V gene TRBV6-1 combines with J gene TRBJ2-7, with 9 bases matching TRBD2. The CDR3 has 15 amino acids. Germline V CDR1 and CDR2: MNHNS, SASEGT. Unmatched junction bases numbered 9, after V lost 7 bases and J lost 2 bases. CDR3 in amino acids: CASTSWASGAYEQYF. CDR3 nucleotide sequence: TGTGCCAGCACCTCATGGGCTAGCGGGGCCTACGAGCAGTACTTC.

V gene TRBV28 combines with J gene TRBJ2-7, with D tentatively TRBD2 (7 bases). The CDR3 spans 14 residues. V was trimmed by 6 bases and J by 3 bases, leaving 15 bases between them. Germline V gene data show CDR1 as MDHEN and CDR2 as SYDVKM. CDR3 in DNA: TGTGCCAGCAGCCCAGGGGAGGGGTTCTACGAGCAGTACTTC. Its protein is CASSPGEGFYEQYF.

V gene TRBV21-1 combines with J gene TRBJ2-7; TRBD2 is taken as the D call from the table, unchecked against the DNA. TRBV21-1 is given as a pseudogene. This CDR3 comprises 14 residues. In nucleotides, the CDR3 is TGTGCCAGCAGCTTTCGGAGTTGGAAAAACGAGCAGTACTTC. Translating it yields CASSFRSWKNEQYF.

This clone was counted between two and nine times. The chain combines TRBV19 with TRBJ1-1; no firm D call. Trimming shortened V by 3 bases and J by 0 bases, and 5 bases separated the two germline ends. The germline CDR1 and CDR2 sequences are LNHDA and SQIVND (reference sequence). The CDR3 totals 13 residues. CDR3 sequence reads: CASSIEMNTEAFF. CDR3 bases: TGTGCCAGTAGTATCGAAATGAACACTGAAGCTTTCTTT.

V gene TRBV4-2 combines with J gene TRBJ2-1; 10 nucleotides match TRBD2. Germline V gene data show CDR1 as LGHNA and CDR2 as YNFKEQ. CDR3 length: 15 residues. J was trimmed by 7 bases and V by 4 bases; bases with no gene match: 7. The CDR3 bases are TGTGCCAGCAGCCCAGCCGGGACTAGCGAGAATGAGCAGTTCTTC. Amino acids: CASSPAGTSENEQFF.

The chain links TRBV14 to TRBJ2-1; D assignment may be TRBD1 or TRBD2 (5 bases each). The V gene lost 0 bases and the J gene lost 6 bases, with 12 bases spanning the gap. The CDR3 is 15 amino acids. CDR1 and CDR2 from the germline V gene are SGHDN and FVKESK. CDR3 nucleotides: TGTGCCAGCAGCCAAGAGGGGACCTACCGCAATGAGCAGTTCTTC. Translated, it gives CASSQEGTYRNEQFF.

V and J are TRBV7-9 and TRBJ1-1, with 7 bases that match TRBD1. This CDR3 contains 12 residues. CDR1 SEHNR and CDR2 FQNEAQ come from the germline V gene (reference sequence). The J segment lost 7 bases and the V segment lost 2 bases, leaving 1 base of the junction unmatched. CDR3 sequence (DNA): TGTGCCAGCAGCTTAAGGGGGCTTGAAGCTTTCTTT. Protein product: CASSLRGLEAFF.

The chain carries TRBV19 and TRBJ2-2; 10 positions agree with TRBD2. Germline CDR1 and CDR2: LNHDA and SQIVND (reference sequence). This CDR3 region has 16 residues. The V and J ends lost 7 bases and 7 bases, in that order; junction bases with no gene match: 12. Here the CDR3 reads CASTIPAGGRGGELFF. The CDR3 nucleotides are TGTGCCAGTACCATCCCAGCGGGAGGGAGAGGCGGGGAGCTGTTTTTT. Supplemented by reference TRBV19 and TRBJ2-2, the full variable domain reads DGGITQSPKYLFRKEGQNVTLSCEQNLNHDAMYWYRQDPGQGLRLIYYSQIVNDFQKGDIAEGYSVSREKKESFPLTVTSAQKNPTAFYLCASTIPAGGRGGELFFGEGSRLTVL.

CDR3: CASSFGPILGNEQFF. In DNA, the CDR3 is TGTGCCAGCAGCTTCGGCCCAATACTCGGCAATGAGCAGTTCTTC. The J gene is TRBJ2-1, the V gene TRBV11-1; unclear D gene. V was shortened by 3 bases and J by 6 bases, with 15 bases between the two germline ends. There are 15 residues in the CDR3. CDR1 is SGHAT and CDR2 is FQDESV in the germline V gene (reference sequence).

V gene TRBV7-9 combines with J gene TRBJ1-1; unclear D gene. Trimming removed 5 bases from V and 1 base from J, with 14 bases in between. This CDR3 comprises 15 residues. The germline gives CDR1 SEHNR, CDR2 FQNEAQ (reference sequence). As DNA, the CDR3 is TGTGCCAGCAGCCAGAGGGCCGGAGAGAACACTGAAGCTTTCTTT. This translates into CASSQRAGENTEAFF.

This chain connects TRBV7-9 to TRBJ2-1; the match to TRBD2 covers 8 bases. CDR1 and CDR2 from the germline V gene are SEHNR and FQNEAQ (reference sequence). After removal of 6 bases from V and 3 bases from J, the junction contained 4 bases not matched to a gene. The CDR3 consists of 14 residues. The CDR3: CASRTGTSYNEQFF. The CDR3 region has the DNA TGTGCCAGCAGAACCGGGACTAGCTACAATGAGCAGTTCTTC. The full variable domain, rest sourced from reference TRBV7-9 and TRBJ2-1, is DTGVSQNPRHKITKRGQNVTFRCDPISEHNRLYWYRQTLGQGPEFLTYFQNEAQLEKSRLLSDRFSAERPKGSFSTLEIQRTEQGDSAMYLCASRTGTSYNEQFFGPGTRLTVL.